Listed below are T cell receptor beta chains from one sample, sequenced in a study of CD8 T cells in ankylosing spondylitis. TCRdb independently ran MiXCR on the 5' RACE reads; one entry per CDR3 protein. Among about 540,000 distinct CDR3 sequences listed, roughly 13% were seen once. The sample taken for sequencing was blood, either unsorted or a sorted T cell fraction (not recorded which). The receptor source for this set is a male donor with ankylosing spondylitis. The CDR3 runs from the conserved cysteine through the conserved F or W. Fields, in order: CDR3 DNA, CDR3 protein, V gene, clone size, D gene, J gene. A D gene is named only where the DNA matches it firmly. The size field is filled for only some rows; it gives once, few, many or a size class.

CDR3nt: TGCAGTGCAGGATTAGCCCCCCTAGAGCAGTTCTTC
CDR3aa: CSAGLAPLEQFF
v_gene: TRBV20-1
abundance: few
d_gene: NA
j_gene: TRBJ2-1

CDR3nt: TGCAGTGCCAGCAGTCCGGGACTAACATGGGAGACCCAGTACTTC
CDR3aa: CSASSPGLTWETQYF
v_gene: TRBV20-1
abundance: many
d_gene: TRBD2
j_gene: TRBJ2-5

CDR3nt: TGTGCCAGCAGTTACGGAGCGGGAGGTAACTACAATGAGCAGTTCTTC
CDR3aa: CASSYGAGGNYNEQFF
v_gene: TRBV6-2/TRBV6-3
abundance: NA
d_gene: TRBD2
j_gene: TRBJ2-1

CDR3nt: TGTGCCAGCAGTTTACCTAGCGGGAGTTCCTACGAGCAGTACTTC
CDR3aa: CASSLPSGSSYEQYF
v_gene: TRBV12-3/TRBV12-4
abundance: many
d_gene: TRBD2
j_gene: TRBJ2-7

CDR3nt: TGTGCCAGCAGGCCGGGAGCGGTGGATACGCAGTATTTT
CDR3aa: CASRPGAVDTQYF
v_gene: TRBV2
abundance: NA
d_gene: NA
j_gene: TRBJ2-3

CDR3nt: TGTGCCAGCAGCCCTGACCCCGCCGCGACTGAAGCTTTCTTT
CDR3aa: CASSPDPAATEAFF
v_gene: TRBV5-4
abundance: NA
d_gene: NA
j_gene: TRBJ1-1

CDR3nt: TGTGCCAGCAGCCCACCCGCCTCCGGGGAATTGGCAGATACGCAGTATTTT
CDR3aa: CASSPPASGELADTQYF
v_gene: TRBV28
abundance: NA
d_gene: NA
j_gene: TRBJ2-3

CDR3nt: TGCAGTGCTAGGGACGGAGGGGTCAAAAACATTCAGTACTTC
CDR3aa: CSARDGGVKNIQYF
v_gene: TRBV20-1
abundance: few
d_gene: NA
j_gene: TRBJ2-4

CDR3nt: TGTGCCAGCAGTTTATCGCCAGGGCTGAACACTGAAGCTTTCTTT
CDR3aa: CASSLSPGLNTEAFF
v_gene: TRBV27
abundance: NA
d_gene: NA
j_gene: TRBJ1-1

CDR3nt: TGTGCCAGCTCACCACCCGGGAGCGACGAGCAGTACTTC
CDR3aa: CASSPPGSDEQYF
v_gene: TRBV18
abundance: NA
d_gene: NA
j_gene: TRBJ2-7